The sequence of this TCR beta chain was determined in a study of OX40 agonist ivuxolimab in advanced cancers. Whole-study context: Ivuxolimab, an antibody acting as an agonist of OX40 (CD134), was used to treat patients. Partial responses occurred in three patients (one hepatocellular carcinoma, two cutaneous melanoma).

A word on this clone: The antigen remains unidentified.

Broader study findings: Researchers did not establish what antigens the expanded peripheral T cells target.

Repertoires were generated with immunoSEQ multiplex PCR, while TCRdb's copy carries only in-frame clones and drops some. The top ten clones hold 3.1% of a sample with over 45,000 clones, about 83% of them seen once. Germline trimming cut 3 bases from V and 7 bases from J; bases unmatched to any gene: 7. The CDR3 has 15 residues. The germline gives CDR1 MDHEN, CDR2 SYDVKM. The sequencing used CD4+ or CD8+ T cells sorted from blood, collected in a trial of the OX40 agonist ivuxolimab. The chain joins TRBV28 to TRBJ1-4; 8 bases match TRBD1. This sequence was found in an adult with an advanced solid tumor such as melanoma, head and neck, liver or kidney cancer. CDR3 protein: CASSLSPGGSEKLFF. CDR3 nucleotides: TGTGCCAGCAGTTTGAGTCCAGGGGGCTCTGAAAAACTGTTTTTT.